Presented here are 13 T cell receptor beta chains from one specimen sequenced in a study of blood T cell repertoires in COVID-19. TCRdb keeps only in-frame clones here, not all; method: immunoSEQ multiplex PCR. The repertoire holds roughly 500,000 clones, with 70% to 90% as singletons. Sequencing was performed on PBMCs or T cells enriched from blood (not recorded which). The receptor set was obtained from a woman aged 35 to 49 who had recovered from COVID-19.

Comment on this clone: The junction differs from germline at one of its ends, possibly a read error. The chain uses TRBV7-2 and TRBJ2-5; D uncertain. From germline, CDR1 is SGHTA and CDR2 FQGNSA. The CDR3 runs 14 residues. The CDR3 protein is CASCLGPPQETQYF. CDR3 nucleotide sequence: TGTGCCAGCTGCTTGGGCCCTCCCCAAGAGACCCAGTACTTC.

This clone was picked up a small number of times. This chain's CDR3 is CSVLRTAENTEAFF. The CDR3 DNA is TGCAGCGTTTTAAGGACAGCGGAGAACACTGAAGCTTTCTTT. This chain links TRBV29-1 with TRBJ1-1; perhaps TRBD1 as D (6 bases). Looked up from germline, CDR1 is SQVTM and CDR2 is ANQGSEA. Trimming took 5 bases from V and 1 from J, leaving 14 bases between them. The CDR3 loop spans 14 amino acids.

The genes are TRBV19 and TRBJ1-2, with 9 bases fitting TRBD1. Germline values: CDR1 LNHDA, CDR2 SQIVND (reference sequence). V lost 5 bases to trimming and J lost 4 bases; unmatched junction nucleotides: 11. The length of the CDR3 is 16 residues. For the CDR3, the DNA is TGTGCCAGTAGTCTCCAGACAGGGGGAAACCGCTATGGCTACACCTTC. It translates to CASSLQTGGNRYGYTF.

This clone has a handful of counts. V is TRBV24-1 and J is TRBJ1-5; D is unclear. The CDR3 has 15 residues. Germline V CDR1 and CDR2: KGHDR, SFDVKD. The V end lost 5 bases, the J end lost 2 bases, and 12 bases lay between the germline ends. In DNA, the CDR3 is TGTGCCACCAGTGTAAGTGGAGATGGCAATCAGCCCCAGCATTTT. Its protein product is CATSVSGDGNQPQHF.

V and J are TRBV11-2 and TRBJ2-7; perhaps TRBD2 as D (6 bases). Germline assignment: CDR1 SGHAT and CDR2 FQNNGV. Trimming pared 5 bases from V and 3 bases from J, leaving 14 bases between. The CDR3 consists of 14 residues. The CDR3 DNA sequence: TGTGCCAGCAGCCCGGAGGGGTCCTTCTACGAGCAGTACTTC. Its translation: CASSPEGSFYEQYF.

V and J are TRBV7-2 and TRBJ1-1; 7 nucleotides line up with TRBD1. V was pared by 6 bases and J by 3 bases, with 7 bases of the junction left unmatched. The V gene's germline CDR1 is SGHTA and CDR2 FQGNSA. The CDR3 length is 14 residues. The CDR3 loop reads CASRGQLGDTEAFF. The CDR3 DNA follows: TGTGCCAGCAGGGGACAGTTGGGGGACACTGAAGCTTTCTTT.

V usage is TRBV5-1 and J usage is TRBJ2-1; D is uncertain. V was cut by 0 bases and J by 10 bases, with 17 bases left in between. The CDR3 loop spans 15 amino acids. Germline CDR1 reads SGHRS; CDR2 reads YFSETQ. The CDR3, as DNA: TGCGCCAGCAGCTTGGATCCCAGGAAGGTATTAGAGCAGTTCTTC. It translates to CASSLDPRKVLEQFF.

This chain links TRBV9 with TRBJ2-1, with 9 bases matching TRBD2. CDR3 size: 15 residues. The J segment lost 8 bases and the V segment lost 2 bases, leaving 8 bases of the junction unmatched. Germline V gene data show CDR1 as SGDLS and CDR2 as YYNGEE. Written as DNA, the CDR3 is TGTGCCAGCAGCGTGACAGGGCTAGCGGGACATGAGCAGTTCTTC. Its protein product is CASSVTGLAGHEQFF.

The chain employs TRBV18 and TRBJ2-2, with no clear D. V was shortened by 1 base and J by 0 bases, with 3 bases between the two germline ends. Germline lookup yields CDR1 KGHSH and CDR2 LQKENI. This CDR3 contains 14 residues. The CDR3 spells CASSPLANTGELFF. CDR3 coding DNA: TGTGCCAGCTCACCACTCGCGAACACCGGGGAGCTGTTTTTT.

The chain joins TRBV4-3 to TRBJ1-2; TRBD1 agrees at 7 bases. J gave up 4 bases and V 0 bases, and 11 bases lay outside the gene matches. Germline V gives CDR1 LGHNA, CDR2 YSLEER. This CDR3 has 17 amino acids. The chain's CDR3 is CASSQDYLTGLVYGYTF. CDR3 DNA: TGCGCCAGCAGCCAAGATTACCTGACAGGGTTAGTCTATGGCTACACCTTC.

This clone was counted once. This sequence joins TRBV5-6 and TRBJ1-5, with 7 positions matching TRBD1. The CDR3 loop spans 15 amino acids. Germline CDR1 is SGHDT and CDR2 is YYEEEE. V was clipped by 5 bases and J by 1 base; unmatched bases: 6. The CDR3 bases are TGTGCCAGCAGTCTGAGGGGGCCGAGCAATCAGCCCCAGCATTTT. This encodes CASSLRGPSNQPQHF.

The rearrangement links TRBV7-8 to TRBJ2-5; 12 bases map to TRBD2. Looked up from germline, CDR1 is SGHVS and CDR2 is FQNEAQ. CDR3 length equals 16 residues. V dropped 3 bases and J dropped 1; count of bases not matched to a gene: 3. The CDR3, as DNA: TGTGCCAGCAGCTTCGGACTAGCGGGAACCCAAGAGACCCAGTACTTC. Protein: CASSFGLAGTQETQYF. Full variable domain (outside the CDR3, taken from reference TRBV7-8 and TRBJ2-5): GAGVSQSPRYKVAKRGQDVALRCDPISGHVSLFWYQQALGQGPEFLTYFQNEAQLDKSGLPSDRFFAERPEGSVSTLKIQRTQQEDSAVYLCASSFGLAGTQETQYFGPGTRLLVL.

This sequence joins TRBV5-1 and TRBJ2-3; 9 bases fit TRBD2. V trimming: 8 bases; J trimming: 10 bases; junction bases outside the gene matches: 14. The CDR3 has 14 residues. Germline V gives CDR1 SGHRS, CDR2 YFSETQ. The CDR3 nucleotides read TGCGCCAGTCAAGAGGTGACTAGCGGTAAACCGCAGTATTTT. Encoded protein: CASQEVTSGKPQYF.